Following are 24 T cell receptor beta chains from one sample sequenced in a study of blood T cell repertoires in COVID-19. Sequenced by immunoSEQ multiplex PCR; TCRdb stores in-frame clones only, minus some. Here the sample spans under 40,000 clones, 70% to 90% being singletons. Source material: peripheral blood. These receptors all stem from a man between 65 and 80 years old with active COVID-19.

The rearrangement joins TRBV28 to TRBJ2-7; D not certain. CDR1 and CDR2 (germline): MDHEN, SYDVKM. The V gene lost 5 bases and the J gene lost 2 bases, with 10 bases spanning the gap. The CDR3 has 13 amino acids. CDR3 residues: CASSPITAYEQYF. DNA of the CDR3: TGTGCCAGCAGTCCGATAACGGCCTACGAGCAGTACTTC.

The gene calls are TRBV4-2 and TRBJ1-2; possibly TRBD1 for D (6 bases). Germline assignment: CDR1 LGHNA and CDR2 YNFKEQ. This CDR3 spans 15 amino acids. V dropped 0 bases and J dropped 5 bases, with 13 bases sitting between them. The CDR3 here is CASSQDVTGRYGYTF. CDR3 nucleotides: TGTGCCAGCAGCCAAGATGTGACAGGTCGGTATGGCTACACCTTC.

The chain carries TRBV4-3 and TRBJ2-2; D might be TRBD2 (5 bases). The CDR3 has 16 amino acids. V was shortened by 4 bases and J by 0 bases, with 12 bases between the two germline ends. Per the germline V gene, CDR1 is LGHNA and CDR2 is YSLEER. DNA for the CDR3: TGCGCCAGCAGCCCTGAGCGAGCGGCGAACACCGGGGAGCTGTTTTTT. Its protein product is CASSPERAANTGELFF.

The chain links TRBV21-1 to TRBJ2-5; the table assigns TRBD2, which was not confirmed against the DNA. TRBV21-1 is labeled a pseudogene. This CDR3 region has 15 residues. CDR3 sequence (DNA): TGTGCCAGCAGCATTCGGACTAGCGGGAGAGAGACCCAGTACTTC. This codes for CASSIRTSGRETQYF.

This clone was seen a handful of times. The CDR3 DNA reads TGTGCCAGCAGCCCAACTAGCGGGGGAGGGACCCAGTACTTC. Translated: CASSPTSGGGTQYF. This chain connects TRBV7-2 to TRBJ2-5, with 11 bases identical to TRBD2. The V and J ends lost 5 bases and 7 bases, in that order; junction bases with no gene match: 6. CDR1 is SGHTA, CDR2 FQGNSA, per germline. The CDR3 extends over 14 amino acids.

The chain uses TRBV15 and TRBJ2-7; 7 nucleotides align to TRBD1. CDR1 is LNHNV and CDR2 is YYDKDF in the germline V gene (reference sequence). The J segment lost 2 bases and the V segment lost 3 bases, leaving 1 base of the junction unmatched. There are 13 residues in the CDR3. The CDR3 sequence: CATSRGQTYEQYF. In DNA, the CDR3 is TGTGCCACCAGCAGGGGACAGACCTACGAGCAGTACTTC.

This clone has only a few counts. This CDR3 reads CATRGWGGSNQPQHF. The CDR3 region has the DNA TGTGCCACCAGAGGGTGGGGAGGGAGCAATCAGCCCCAGCATTTT. The gene calls are TRBV28 and TRBJ1-5; D is undetermined. The CDR3 covers 15 residues. Between the trimmed V and J ends, which lost 10 bases and 1 base, there was a span of 17 bases. From germline, CDR1 is MDHEN and CDR2 SYDVKM. The variable domain in full, with the rest retrieved from reference TRBV28 and TRBJ1-5, is DVKVTQSSRYLVKRTGEKVFLECVQDMDHENMFWYRQDPGLGLRLIYFSYDVKMKEKGDIPEGYSVSREKKERFSLILESASTNQTSMYLCATRGWGGSNQPQHFGDGTRLSIL.

The V call is TRBV6-4, the J call TRBJ2-1, with 10 bases fitting TRBD1. J was trimmed by 2 bases and V by 5 bases; bases with no gene match: 3. The length of the CDR3 is 15 residues. Germline V lookup: CDR1 MRHNA, CDR2 SNTAGT. The chain's CDR3 is CASSSGQGTYNEQFF. The CDR3 nucleotides are TGTGCCAGCAGTTCGGGACAGGGGACCTACAATGAGCAGTTCTTC.

J is TRBJ2-7 and V is TRBV10-3; tentative D call: TRBD1 (5 bases). Trimming took off 3 bases at V and 3 bases at J, with 9 bases between the two ends. Germline lookup yields CDR1 ENHRY and CDR2 SYGVKD. The CDR3 sequence is 13 residues long. CDR3 DNA sequence: TGTGCCATCAGTGAAAGGGGCATCTACGAGCAGTACTTC. Its translation is CAISERGIYEQYF.

The J gene is TRBJ2-1, the V gene TRBV7-8; 14 bases match TRBD2. The CDR3 totals 14 residues. The germline gives CDR1 SGHVS, CDR2 FQNEAQ. The V and J ends lost 4 bases and 8 bases, in that order; junction bases with no gene match: 1. In nucleotides, the CDR3 is TGTGCCAGCAGCTCGGGACTAGCGGGAGATGAGCAGTTCTTC. It translates to CASSSGLAGDEQFF.

The chain recombines TRBV7-9 with TRBJ2-2, with TRBD1 as a possible D gene (5 bases). Germline values: CDR1 SEHNR, CDR2 FQNEAQ (reference sequence). The CDR3 spans 14 residues. Deletions cut 4 bases from V and 4 bases from J, with 10 bases between. The CDR3 reads CASSSGYFTGELFF. The CDR3 bases are TGTGCCAGCAGCTCAGGGTATTTCACCGGGGAGCTGTTTTTT.

The CDR3 DNA sequence: TGCGCCAGCAGCCCGACAGTTATCTCTGGAAACACCATATATTTT. Translating gives CASSPTVISGNTIYF. V and J are TRBV5-1 and TRBJ1-3; TRBD1 is a possible D gene (5 bases). V was pared by 4 bases and J by 0 bases, with 11 bases between. CDR3 length equals 15 residues. CDR1 SGHRS and CDR2 YFSETQ come from the germline V gene.

The chain is built from TRBV20-1 and TRBJ2-2; no reliable D call. V lost 3 bases and J 6 bases, leaving 5 bases between the germline ends. The germline CDR1 and CDR2 sequences are DFQATT and SNEGSKA (reference sequence). The CDR3 contains 11 residues. The CDR3 protein is CSASIAGELFF. CDR3 nucleotide sequence: TGCAGTGCTAGTATCGCCGGGGAGCTGTTTTTT.

V is TRBV27 and J is TRBJ1-4, with 7 bases identical to TRBD1. Germline CDR1 and CDR2: MNHEY and SMNVEV (reference sequence). The CDR3 totals 14 residues. V was pared by 3 bases and J by 5 bases, with 3 bases of the junction left unmatched. CDR3 nucleotides: TGTGCCAGCAGTTTTGGCAGGGGGAATGAAAAACTGTTTTTT. It translates to CASSFGRGNEKLFF.

The chain employs TRBV2 and TRBJ2-5; tentative D call: TRBD2 (6 bases). The V end lost 5 bases, the J end lost 7 bases, and 14 bases lay between the germline ends. Germline loops: CDR1 SNHLY, CDR2 FYNNEI. The CDR3 is 13 amino acids. The CDR3 loop reads CASSRARRGTQYF. CDR3 sequence (DNA): TGTGCCAGCAGTAGGGCTAGGCGGGGGACCCAGTACTTC.

The chain combines TRBV28 with TRBJ1-5; 9 bases map to TRBD1. The ends lost 7 bases at V and 4 bases at J; junction bases unmatched: 5. The CDR3 has 14 residues. The germline CDR1 and CDR2 sequences are MDHEN and SYDVKM. The CDR3 reads CASISGTGNQPQHF. The CDR3 nucleotides read TGTGCCAGCATCTCCGGGACAGGGAATCAGCCCCAGCATTTT.

This rearrangement joins TRBV7-6 to TRBJ2-7; 11 bases are shared with TRBD1. This CDR3 spans 15 amino acids. Trimming removed 1 base from V and 2 bases from J; junction bases left unmatched: 1. The germline CDR1 and CDR2 sequences are SGHVS and FNYEAQ. The CDR3 bases are TGTGCCAGCAGCTTAGGGACAGGGGGCCCCTACGAGCAGTACTTC. Encoded protein: CASSLGTGGPYEQYF.

This chain links TRBV25-1 with TRBJ2-5, with 7 nucleotides matching TRBD2. The trim removed 3 bases at V and 1 base at J, leaving 5 bases unmatched. This CDR3 has 15 residues. The germline V gene has CDR1 MGHDK and CDR2 SYGVNS. CDR3 amino acids: CASSELGGFQETQYF. The CDR3, as DNA: TGTGCCAGCAGTGAGCTGGGAGGGTTCCAAGAGACCCAGTACTTC.

V gene TRBV4-3 combines with J gene TRBJ1-2, with unresolved D. This CDR3 is 15 amino acids long. In germline, CDR1 is LGHNA, CDR2 YSLEER. Trimming cost V 0 bases and J 7 bases, with 15 bases left between them. The CDR3 sequence is CASSQERSKTGGYTF. In DNA, the CDR3 is TGCGCCAGCAGCCAAGAACGGTCGAAAACGGGTGGCTACACCTTC.

The chain carries TRBV19 and TRBJ2-7; D is possibly TRBD1 (6 bases). The CDR3 runs 15 residues. Germline CDR1 LNHDA, CDR2 SQIVND (reference sequence). V lost 5 bases, J lost 3 bases, and 17 bases lay in between. The CDR3 protein is CASSFTGNPIYEQYF. Here the CDR3 DNA reads TGTGCCAGTAGTTTTACAGGGAATCCCATCTACGAGCAGTACTTC. The variable domain in full, completed from reference TRBV19 and TRBJ2-7, reads DGGITQSPKYLFRKEGQNVTLSCEQNLNHDAMYWYRQDPGQGLRLIYYSQIVNDFQKGDIAEGYSVSREKKESFPLTVTSAQKNPTAFYLCASSFTGNPIYEQYFGPGTRLTVT.

V gene TRBV4-3 combines with J gene TRBJ2-7; 7 nucleotides match TRBD2. The junction had 5 bases not matched to a gene; V was cut back by 0 bases and J by 6 bases. Per the germline V gene, CDR1 is LGHNA and CDR2 is YSLEER. The CDR3 runs 14 residues. CDR3 DNA sequence: TGCGCCAGCAGCCAAGATGTTTGGGAGGGCGAGCAGTACTTC. Its translation: CASSQDVWEGEQYF.

This clone was observed once. The genes are TRBV29-1 and TRBJ1-4, with D possibly TRBD1 on 6 matching bases. Germline V CDR1 and CDR2: SQVTM, ANQGSEA. The CDR3 contains 13 residues. Trimming shortened V by 6 bases and J by 10 bases, and 18 bases separated the two germline ends. CDR3 bases: TGCAGCGTGGCCCCGGGCCTAGGGGGAAAACTGTTTTTT. It encodes CSVAPGLGGKLFF.

The chain carries TRBV10-3 and TRBJ1-1; 8 bases fit TRBD1. Germline V gene lookup returns CDR1 ENHRY and CDR2 SYGVKD. The CDR3 is made up of 13 amino acids. Losses at the gene ends were 6 bases for V and 5 bases for J; bases not matched to a gene: 5. The CDR3 nucleotides are TGTGCCATCAGGGACACAGGGGGAACTGAAGCTTTCTTT. Translating it yields CAIRDTGGTEAFF.

The rearrangement links TRBV24-1 to TRBJ2-2; 9 nucleotides line up with TRBD1. Trimming removed 9 bases from V and 6 bases from J; junction bases left unmatched: 13. The germline V gene has CDR1 KGHDR and CDR2 SFDVKD. This CDR3 is 16 amino acids long. The CDR3: CATSPLGTGRPGELFF. The DNA for the CDR3 is TGTGCCACCTCTCCCCTCGGGACAGGGCGGCCCGGGGAGCTGTTTTTT.